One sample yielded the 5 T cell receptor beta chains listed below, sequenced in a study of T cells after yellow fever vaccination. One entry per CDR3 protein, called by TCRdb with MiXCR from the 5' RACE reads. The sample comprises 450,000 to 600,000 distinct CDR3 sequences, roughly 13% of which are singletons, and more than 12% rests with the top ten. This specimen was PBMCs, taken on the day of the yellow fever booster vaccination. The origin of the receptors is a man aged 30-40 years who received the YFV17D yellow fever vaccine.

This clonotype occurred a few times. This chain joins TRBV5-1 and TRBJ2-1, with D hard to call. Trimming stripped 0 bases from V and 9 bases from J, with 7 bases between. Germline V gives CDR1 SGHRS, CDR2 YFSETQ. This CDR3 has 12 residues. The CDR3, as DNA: TGCGCCAGCAGCTTGGTTGGGGTTGAGCAGTTCTTC. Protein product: CASSLVGVEQFF.

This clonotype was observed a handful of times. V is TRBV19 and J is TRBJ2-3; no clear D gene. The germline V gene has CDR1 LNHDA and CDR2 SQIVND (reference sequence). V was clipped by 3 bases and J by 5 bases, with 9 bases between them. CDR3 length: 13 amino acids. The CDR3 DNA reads TGTGCCAGTAGTATTCAGGACGAAGATACGCAGTATTTT. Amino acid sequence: CASSIQDEDTQYF.

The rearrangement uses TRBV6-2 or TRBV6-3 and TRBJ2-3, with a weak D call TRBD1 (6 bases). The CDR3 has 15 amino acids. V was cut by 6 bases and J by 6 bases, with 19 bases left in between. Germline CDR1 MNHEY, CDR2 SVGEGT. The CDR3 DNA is TGTGCCAGCAGAGCGCCCCGGCCGAGGGGGGATACGCAGTATTTT. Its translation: CASRAPRPRGDTQYF.

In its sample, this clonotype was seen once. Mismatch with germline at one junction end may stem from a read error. This CDR3 reads CSASGADTQNF. In DNA, the CDR3 is TGCAGTGCTAGTGGGGCAGATACGCAGAATTTT. The chain is built from TRBV20-1 and TRBJ2-3, with D possibly being TRBD1 (5 bases). The CDR3 loop spans 11 amino acids. Germline V lookup: CDR1 DFQATT, CDR2 SNEGSKA (reference sequence).

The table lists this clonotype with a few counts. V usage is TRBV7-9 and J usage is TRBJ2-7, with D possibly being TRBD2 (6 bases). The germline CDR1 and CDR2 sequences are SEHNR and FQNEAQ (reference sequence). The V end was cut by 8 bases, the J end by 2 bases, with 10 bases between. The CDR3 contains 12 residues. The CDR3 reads CASGRQPYEQYF. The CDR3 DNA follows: TGTGCCAGCGGGAGGCAGCCCTACGAGCAGTACTTC.